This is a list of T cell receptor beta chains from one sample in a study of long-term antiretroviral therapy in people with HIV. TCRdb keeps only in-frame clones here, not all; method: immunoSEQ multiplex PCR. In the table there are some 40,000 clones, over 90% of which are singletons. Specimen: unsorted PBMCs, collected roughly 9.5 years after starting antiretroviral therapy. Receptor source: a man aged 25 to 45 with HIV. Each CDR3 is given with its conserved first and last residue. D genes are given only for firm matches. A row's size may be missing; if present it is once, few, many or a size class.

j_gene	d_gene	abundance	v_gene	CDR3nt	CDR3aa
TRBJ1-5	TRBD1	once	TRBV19	TGTGCCAGTAAGGGGGACAGGGGTCGCCTCAATCAGCCCCAGCATTTT	CASKGDRGRLNQPQHF
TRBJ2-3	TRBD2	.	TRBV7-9	TGTGCCAGCAGCTTAAATGGGGCTAGCGGGGGCGATACGCAGTATTTT	CASSLNGASGGDTQYF
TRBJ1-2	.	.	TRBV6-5	TGTGCCAGCACCCCGGGGGCCTCTAACTATGGCTACACCTTC	CASTPGASNYGYTF
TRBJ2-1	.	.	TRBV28	TGTGCCAGCAGTTCCCCGGGGGGCCAGGACGATGAGCAGTTCTTC	CASSSPGGQDDEQFF
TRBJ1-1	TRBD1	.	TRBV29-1	TGCAGCGTTGAAGGGACAGGGGGGACTGAAGCTTTCTTT	CSVEGTGGTEAFF
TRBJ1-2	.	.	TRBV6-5	TGTGCCAGCAGTTACGGGGGTCAGCCCTATGGCTACACCTTC	CASSYGGQPYGYTF
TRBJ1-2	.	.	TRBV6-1	TGTGCCAGCAGTCGACCCGATGGGACTCCTTCTGGCTACACCTTC	CASSRPDGTPSGYTF
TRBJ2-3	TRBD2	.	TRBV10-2	TGCGCCAGCAGTGGGAGCGGGGGGGCCTTAGATACGCAGTATTTT	CASSGSGGALDTQYF
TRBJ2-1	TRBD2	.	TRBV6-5	TGTGCCAGCAGTCCCTATAGCGGGGGGGCCAATGAGCAGTTCTTC	CASSPYSGGANEQFF
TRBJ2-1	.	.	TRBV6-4	TGTGCCAGCAGCCACGGCCAGGAGGAGAATGAGCAGTTCTTC	CASSHGQEENEQFF
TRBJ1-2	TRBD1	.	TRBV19	TGTGCCACGACAGGGAGGAATGGCTACACCTTC	CATTGRNGYTF
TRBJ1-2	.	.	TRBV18	TGTGCCAGCTCACCAAGGGCCGATGGCTACACCTTC	CASSPRADGYTF
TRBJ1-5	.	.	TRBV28	TGTGCCAGCACTCTAGGACGGGTCAATCAGCCCCAGCATTTT	CASTLGRVNQPQHF
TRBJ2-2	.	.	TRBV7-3	TGTGCCAGCAGCTTAAAGTCCGGGGAGCTGTTTTTT	CASSLKSGELFF
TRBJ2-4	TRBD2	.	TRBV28	TGTGCCAGCAGTGTCCCCGGGGGGAGCGGGGGAAGTTACTTC	CASSVPGGSGGSYF
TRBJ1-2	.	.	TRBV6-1	TGTGCCAGCAGCGCAGCGGAGGGGTTTGGCTACACCTTC	CASSAAEGFGYTF
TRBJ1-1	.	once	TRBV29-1	TGCAGCGTTGGGCCGGACACTGAAGCTTTCTTT	CSVGPDTEAFF
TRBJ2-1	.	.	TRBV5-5	TGTGCCAGCAGCTTGGCCACGTCAGGGCTTGAGCAGTTCTTC	CASSLATSGLEQFF
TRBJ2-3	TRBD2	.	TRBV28	TGTGCCAGCAGTTCCCTCGGAGCGACTAGCGGGGGGGCGGATACGCAGTATTTT	CASSSLGATSGGADTQYF
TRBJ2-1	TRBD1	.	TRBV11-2	TGTGCCAGCAGCGCCCACCGGGACAGGGAATACAATGAGCAGTTCTTC	CASSAHRDREYNEQFF
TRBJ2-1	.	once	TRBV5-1	TGCGCCAGCAGCTGGACAGAATTGGGGCCTTACAATGAGCAGTTCTTC	CASSWTELGPYNEQFF
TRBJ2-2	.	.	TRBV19	TGTGCCAGTACCATACGAACAGGGAGACCCGGGGAGCTGTTTTTT	CASTIRTGRPGELFF
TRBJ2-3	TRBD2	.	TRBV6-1	TGTGCCAGCAGTGAACTAGCGGGGGGGCCAGATACGCAGTATTTT	CASSELAGGPDTQYF
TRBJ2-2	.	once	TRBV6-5	TGTGCCAGCGGGGGCCAAGAGGTCACCGGGGAGCTGTTTTTT	CASGGQEVTGELFF
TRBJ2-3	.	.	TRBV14	TGTGCCAGCAGCCAAGATCGAGGAGGGGGCACAGATACGCAGTATTTT	CASSQDRGGGTDTQYF
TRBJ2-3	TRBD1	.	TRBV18	TGTGCCAGCTCACCATTAGGGACAGTGAACTATTTT	CASSPLGTVNYF
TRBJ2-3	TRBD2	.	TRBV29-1	TGCAGCGTTGATTGGGGCGGGGGGGCAATTGATACGCAGTATTTT	CSVDWGGGAIDTQYF
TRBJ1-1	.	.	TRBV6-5	TGTGCCAGCAGTTATCGACAGAACACTGAAGCTTTCTTT	CASSYRQNTEAFF
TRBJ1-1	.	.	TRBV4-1	TGCGCCAGCAAAGCGGGCACCCAGTATGAGGACACTGAAGCTTTCTTT	CASKAGTQYEDTEAFF
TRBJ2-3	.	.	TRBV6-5	TGTGCCAGCAGTCCAGGCACAGATACGCAGTATTTT	CASSPGTDTQYF
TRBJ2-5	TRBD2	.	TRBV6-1	TGTGCCAGCAGTGATTGGCGGGAGGAGACCCAGTACTTC	CASSDWREETQYF
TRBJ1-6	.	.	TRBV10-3	TGTGCCATCAGTGAGTCGATCTCGGAGCGTTCACCCCTCCACTTT	CAISESISERSPLHF
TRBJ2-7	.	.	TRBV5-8	TGTGCCAGCAAGGGGGTCACACGGGAGCAGTACTTC	CASKGVTREQYF
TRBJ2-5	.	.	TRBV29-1	TGCAGCGCCGTAGGGGGGGAGGAAGAGACCCAGTACTTC	CSAVGGEEETQYF
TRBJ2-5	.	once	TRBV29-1	TGCAGCGTTGAAGGGGGAGGCAGGTGGCAAGAGACCCAGTACTTC	CSVEGGGRWQETQYF
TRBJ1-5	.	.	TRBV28	TGTGCCAGCAGTTTACCGAGGGAGCTAAATCAGCCCCAGCATTTT	CASSLPRELNQPQHF
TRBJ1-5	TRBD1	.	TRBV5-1	TGCGCCAGCAGCTTGACAGGGGAATATGAGCCCCAGCATTTT	CASSLTGEYEPQHF
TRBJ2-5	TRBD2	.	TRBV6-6	TGTGCCAGCAGTTACCGACTAGCGGCGCAAGAGACCCAGTACTTC	CASSYRLAAQETQYF
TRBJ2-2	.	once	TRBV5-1	TGCGCCAGCAGCTTGGATGCCGGGCCGAACACCGGGGAGCTGTTTTTT	CASSLDAGPNTGELFF
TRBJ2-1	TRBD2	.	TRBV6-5	TGTGCCAGCAGTTACTGGCGGGGGACTAATGAGCAGTTCTTC	CASSYWRGTNEQFF
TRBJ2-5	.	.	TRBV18	TGTGCCAGCTCACCCCCGACAGGCGAGACCCAGTACTTC	CASSPPTGETQYF
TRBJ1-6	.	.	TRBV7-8	TGTGCCAGCAGCGCCCTGCCTACCAATTCACCCCTCCACTTT	CASSALPTNSPLHF
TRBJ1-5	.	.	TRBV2	TGTGCCAGCAGGGGAGGGCTAAGCAATCAGCCCCAGCATTTT	CASRGGLSNQPQHF
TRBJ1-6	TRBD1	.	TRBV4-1	TGCGCCAGCAAAGGGACAGGACATTCACCCCTCCACTTT	CASKGTGHSPLHF
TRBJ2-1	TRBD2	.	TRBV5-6	TGTGCCAGCAGATCCGGACTAGCGGGGTCTTTGGATGAGCAGTTCTTC	CASRSGLAGSLDEQFF
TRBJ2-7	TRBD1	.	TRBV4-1	TGCGCCAGCAGCCAACTGGGACAGGGCCCCTACGAGCAGTACTTC	CASSQLGQGPYEQYF
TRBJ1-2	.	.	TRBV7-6	TGTGCCAGCAGCCCGGACAGATATGGCTACACCTTC	CASSPDRYGYTF
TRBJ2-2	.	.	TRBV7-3	TGTGCCAGCAGCTTTACAGGCTCGAACACCGGGGAGCTGTTTTTT	CASSFTGSNTGELFF
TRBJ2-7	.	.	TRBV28	TGTGCCAGCAGCTCTAGTGGCCACGAGCAGTACTTC	CASSSSGHEQYF
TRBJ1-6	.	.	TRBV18	TGTGCCAGCTCACCATCCCGACAGGCAGAAGAATCACCCCTCCACTTT	CASSPSRQAEESPLHF
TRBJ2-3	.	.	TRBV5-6	TGTGCCAGCAGATATCTTCAGGATCCAGATACGCAGTATTTT	CASRYLQDPDTQYF
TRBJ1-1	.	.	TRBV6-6	TGTGCCAGCAGTTACTCCTCGAACACTGAAGCTTTCTTT	CASSYSSNTEAFF
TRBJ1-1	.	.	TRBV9	TGTGCCAGCAGCCCCCATTCGGGAAACACTGAAGCTTTCTTT	CASSPHSGNTEAFF
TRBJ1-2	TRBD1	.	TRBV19	TGTGCCAGTAGCGGACAGGGACGGGTCTATGGCTACACCTTC	CASSGQGRVYGYTF
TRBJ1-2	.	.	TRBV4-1	TGCGCCAGCAGCCAAGATTGGGGAAACTATGGCTACACCTTC	CASSQDWGNYGYTF